These 8 T cell receptor beta chains were all obtained from the same sample, sequenced in a study of vaccination effects on CD4 cells after COVID-19. TCRdb's copy holds only in-frame clones and misses some; the assay was immunoSEQ multiplex PCR. The data show tens of thousands of clones, 70% to 85% seen once. Prior to sequencing, the ViraFEST assay stimulated PBMC with viral peptide pools, which expanded the antigen-specific CD4+ T cells. Cells that had been cultured for approximately ten days were the source of isolated CD4+ T cells. Subjects were given two BNT162b2 or mRNA-1273 vaccine doses. These receptors lack a known antigen. The starting material was CD4+ T cells from PBMCs cultured with HCoV-229E spike peptides, obtained after COVID-19 vaccination. These receptors were taken from a human donor who received a COVID-19 vaccine.

This clone was observed a handful of times. The V gene is TRBV29-1, the J gene TRBJ1-1; no firm D call. The CDR3 runs to 13 residues. Germline loops: CDR1 SQVTM, CDR2 ANQGSEA. The V end lost 1 base, the J end lost 4 bases, and 10 bases lay between the germline ends. The CDR3 nucleotides read TGCAGCGTTGAAGGAGGGTACGGCACTGAAGCTTTCTTT. Translating it yields CSVEGGYGTEAFF.

This clone has only a few counts. The chain carries TRBV18 and TRBJ2-7; D unresolved. The CDR3 length is 13 residues. CDR1 is KGHSH and CDR2 is LQKENI in the germline V gene. V was clipped by 2 bases and J by 4 bases, with 9 bases between them. CDR3 sequence: CASSPSGAYEQYV. CDR3 in DNA: TGTGCCAGCTCACCATCCGGAGCGTACGAGCAGTACGTC.

This clone has just a few counts. V gene TRBV7-9 combines with J gene TRBJ1-3; TRBD1 might be the D (5 bases). The CDR3 is 16 residues long. Trimming pared 7 bases from V and 6 bases from J, leaving 22 bases between. The V gene's germline CDR1 is SEHNR and CDR2 FQNEAQ (reference sequence). This CDR3 is CASTGVPGRKQNTIYF. The CDR3 nucleotides read TGTGCCAGCACCGGAGTCCCGGGACGGAAACAAAACACCATATATTTT.

This clone was seen a few times. The CDR3 reads CASSPPDRDYGYTF. CDR3 coding DNA: TGTGCCAGCAGCCCCCCGGACAGGGACTATGGCTACACCTTC. This sequence joins TRBV28 and TRBJ1-2; 8 bases are a match to TRBD1. Germline CDR1 MDHEN, CDR2 SYDVKM. The CDR3 is 14 amino acids. J gave up 3 bases and V 6 bases, and 6 bases lay outside the gene matches.

The chain recombines TRBV5-1 with TRBJ2-3, with D unresolved. The germline CDR1 and CDR2 sequences are SGHRS and YFSETQ. Trimming removed 0 bases from V and 0 bases from J, with 11 bases in between. This CDR3 comprises 16 residues. CDR3 coding DNA: TGCGCCAGCAGCTTGGATGATCCCTCTAGCACAGATACGCAGTATTTT. Residues: CASSLDDPSSTDTQYF.

This clone was observed a single time. The chain links TRBV3-1 (or the pseudogene TRBV3-2) to TRBJ1-6; D might be TRBD1 (6 bases). Germline V gives CDR1 LGHDT, CDR2 YNNKEL (reference sequence). V lost 4 bases and J lost 7, with 8 bases in between. CDR3 length: 13 amino acids. The CDR3, as DNA: TGTGCCAGCAGCCTCCAGGGGAATTCACCCCTCCACTTT. This encodes CASSLQGNSPLHF.

This clone is medium-sized (0.01 to 0.1%) within its sample. The J gene is TRBJ1-5, the V gene TRBV2; 9 nucleotides agree with TRBD1. Germline CDR1 reads SNHLY; CDR2 reads FYNNEI. Unmatched junction bases numbered 7, after V lost 6 bases and J lost 7 bases. CDR3 length equals 14 residues. CDR3 in amino acids: CASRGGTGHQPQHF. For the CDR3, the DNA is TGTGCCAGCAGGGGGGGGACAGGGCACCAGCCCCAGCATTTT.

This chain uses TRBV30 with TRBJ1-1; D is possibly TRBD1 (5 bases). Germline values: CDR1 GTSNPN, CDR2 SVGIG (reference sequence). There are 13 residues in the CDR3. CDR3 amino acids: CAQKSRANTEAFF. For the CDR3, the DNA is TGTGCTCAGAAAAGCAGGGCAAACACTGAAGCTTTCTTT.